These T cell receptor beta chains were read from a single sample in a study of shared clonotypes between healthy human individuals. Profiled with immunoSEQ multiplex PCR; TCRdb holds only in-frame clones, not every one. The sample lists 650,000 to 750,000 clones; 55% to 75% were seen once. Source material: memory CD4+ T cells sorted from blood. These receptors were collected from a woman in her thirties in good health. Each CDR3 is given with its conserved first and last residue. A D gene is named only where the DNA matches it firmly. Size values are once, few and many counts, or a class for expanded clones, and some rows have none.

clone_size d_call j_call v_call cdr3_aa cdr3_nt
- - TRBJ1-3 TRBV5-4 CASSLDSPISGNTIYF TGTGCCAGCAGCTTGGACAGTCCAATCTCTGGAAACACCATATATTTT
- TRBD1 TRBJ1-3 TRBV4-1 CASSHLTGDIGNTIYF TGCGCCAGCAGCCACCTGACAGGGGACATAGGAAACACCATATATTTT
few - TRBJ2-7 TRBV6-5 CASSYRTEGPQYF TGTGCCAGCAGTTACAGGACTGAAGGACCACAGTACTTC
- TRBD1 TRBJ1-6 TRBV5-1 CASSPGDRDNSPLHF TGCGCCAGCAGCCCCGGGGACAGAGATAATTCACCCCTCCACTTT
- TRBD2 TRBJ2-5 TRBV2 CASNLGLAGQETQYF TGTGCCAGCAACCTGGGACTAGCGGGACAAGAGACCCAGTACTTC
- TRBD2 TRBJ2-7 TRBV19 CASSPGLAVYDIEQYF TGTGCCAGTAGTCCGGGACTAGCGGTATATGATATCGAGCAGTACTTC
- TRBD1 TRBJ2-4 TRBV4-1 CASSQDRGQGFNLAKNIQYF TGCGCCAGCAGCCAAGATCGGGGACAGGGCTTCAATCTAGCCAAAAACATTCAGTACTTC
many - TRBJ1-1 TRBV12-5 CASGSEGRGAEAFF TGTGCTAGTGGTTCGGAGGGACGTGGGGCCGAAGCTTTCTTT
few - TRBJ2-3 TRBV25-1 CASSEAGSTDAQYF TGTGCCAGCAGTGAGGCTGGGTCGACAGATGCGCAGTATTTT
- TRBD1 TRBJ1-1 TRBV10-3 CAVKGAMNTEAFF TGTGCCGTTAAGGGGGCTATGAACACTGAAGCTTTCTTT
once TRBD2 TRBJ2-3 TRBV5-1 CASSFTGGSTDTQYF TGCGCCAGCAGCTTCACGGGAGGGAGCACAGATACGCAGTATTTT
- TRBD1 TRBJ1-1 TRBV28 CASSSGQGVGEAFF TGTGCCAGCAGTTCGGGACAGGGGGTTGGTGAAGCTTTCTTT
- TRBD2 TRBJ2-1 TRBV5-1 CASTLGTSGTGQFF TGCGCCAGCACCCTGGGGACTAGCGGTACTGGGCAGTTCTTC
- - TRBJ1-1 TRBV7-2 CASSYQGYTEAFF TGTGCCAGCAGCTACCAGGGTTACACTGAAGCTTTCTTT
once - TRBJ1-5 TRBV19 CASSPGGYSNQPQHF TGTGCCAGTAGCCCCGGGGGATATAGCAATCAGCCCCAGCATTTT
few - TRBJ1-4 TRBV9 CASSVAPGRGEKLFF TGTGCCAGCAGCGTAGCTCCAGGTCGCGGTGAAAAACTGTTTTTT
- - TRBJ1-4 TRBV30 CAWSAGGRSNEKLFF TGTGCCTGGAGTGCGGGCGGGCGCTCGAATGAAAAACTGTTTTTT
- - TRBJ2-3 TRBV5-1 CASSFISDTQYF TGCGCCAGCAGCTTTATCAGCGATACGCAGTATTTT
- - TRBJ2-3 TRBV28 CASRAGGMADTQYF TGTGCCAGCAGAGCCGGGGGAATGGCAGATACGCAGTATTTT
- TRBD2 TRBJ2-3 TRBV10-2 CASSYEGLAAQYF TGCGCCAGCAGTTATGAGGGACTAGCTGCGCAGTATTTT
- - TRBJ2-7 TRBV6-1 CASSEVGQSYEQYF TGTGCCAGCAGTGAAGTTGGACAGTCCTACGAGCAGTACTTC
- TRBD2 TRBJ2-5 TRBV7-6 CASSRTSGSVAQYF TGTGCCAGCAGCCGGACTAGCGGGAGTGTAGCCCAGTACTTC
- - TRBJ2-7 TRBV28 CASSPQPPTQAEQYF TGTGCCAGCAGCCCCCAGCCCCCAACGCAGGCCGAGCAGTACTTC
- - TRBJ2-5 TRBV21-1 CASSKGTDRGYEETQYF TGTGCCAGCAGCAAAGGTACCGATCGCGGGTACGAAGAGACCCAGTACTTC
- - TRBJ1-3 TRBV2 CASMAGNTIYF TGTGCCAGCATGGCCGGAAACACCATATATTTT
- TRBD1 TRBJ1-3 TRBV7-7 CASSSGQGNTIYF TGTGCCAGCAGCTCGGGACAGGGAAACACCATATATTTT
- - TRBJ2-7 TRBV7-6 CASSPGTQSSYEQYF TGTGCCAGCAGCCCCGGGACTCAGAGCTCCTACGAGCAGTACTTC
- TRBD1 TRBJ2-1 TRBV7-9 CASSPQGGAVNEQFF TGTGCCAGCAGCCCCCAAGGGGGCGCGGTGAATGAGCAGTTCTTC